This TCR beta chain originates from a study of cytomegalovirus exposure and HLA in healthy donors. Study conclusions and caveats: Most observed TCR sequences were rare, whereas some public TCRs were detected in many donors. The authors assumed roughly uniform sequencing depth across donors for presence/absence analyses. It is likely that the observed cluster of highly shared sequence variants was a sequencing artifact. A missense variant in DCLRE1C was later tied to TCR beta V- and J-gene trimming.

In this sample, this clone turned up a few times. The antigen remains undetermined. Primers included in the PCR were 60 Vbeta and 13 Jbeta primers. Profiled with immunoSEQ multiplex PCR; TCRdb holds only in-frame clones, not every one. Of tens of thousands of clones detected, about three quarters appear once; the ten largest clones hold approximately 3.2%. CDR3 length equals 12 residues. Germline V lookup: CDR1 LGHNT, CDR2 FRNRAP. Trimming left V 7 bases short and J 5 bases short, with 11 bases between. Sequencing was performed on PBMCs. The TCR comes from a man aged 50-59 years in good health and CMV-seropositive. The V and J genes are TRBV12-5 and TRBJ1-2; possible D gene TRBD1, 5 bases. In nucleotides, the CDR3 is TGTGCTAGTGCCGACAGCCATTATGGCTACACCTTC. It yields the protein CASADSHYGYTF.